This TCR beta chain appears in the sequencing data of a study of PD-1 blockade in classical Hodgkin lymphoma. Time point of the sample: cycle 4 day 1 (C4D1), after five to seven weeks of nivolumab. No patient escaped relapse after autologous stem cell transplantation, and brentuximab vedotin exposure varied. Magnetic negative selection was used to purify CD4+ T cells from PBMCs that had been thawed. Patients' outcomes at their best amounted to complete response, partial response or progressive disease. The CDR3 extends over 13 amino acids. Germline trimming cut 8 bases from V and 7 bases from J; bases unmatched to any gene: 5. Germline CDR1 reads GTSNPN; CDR2 reads SVGIG (reference sequence). Clones were read by immunoSEQ multiplex PCR, and TCRdb kept only the in-frame ones, dropping some. The sample holds roughly 13,000 clones, just under 85% seen once.

This clonotype was sampled from a human donor with classical Hodgkin lymphoma. V gene TRBV30 combines with J gene TRBJ2-1, with 13 positions matching TRBD2. The sequencing here drew on CD4+ T cells from blood, taken before the fourth cycle of nivolumab. CDR3: CARGTSGKNEQFF. In DNA, the CDR3 is TGTGCCCGGGGGACTAGCGGGAAAAATGAGCAGTTCTTC.